This entry concerns a single T cell receptor (beta chain). How the authors handled the data: Quantification of nucleated cells was approximated via reference gene primer amplification. Repertoires were generated with immunoSEQ multiplex PCR, while TCRdb's copy carries only in-frame clones and drops some. The V and J calls and clone size come from that table; D and trimming were worked out from the DNA. The table shows 150,000 or so clones, with more than 85% occurring only once. Germline V gene data show CDR1 as MNHEY and CDR2 as SVGAGI. The V and J ends lost 4 bases and 6 bases, in that order; junction bases with no gene match: 2. The CDR3 covers 13 residues. These data belong to a study of blood T cell repertoires in COVID-19. About the study: Acute and convalescent COVID-19 samples came from the United States, Italy and Spain. In each case, the material was cDNA or gDNA derived from T cells, B-cell-depleted T cells, or PBMCs.

Sequencing used peripheral blood. This clonotype was obtained from a man between 18 and 35 years old with acute or convalescent COVID-19. The V call is TRBV6-5, the J call TRBJ2-4, with 8 bases that match TRBD2. CDR3 loop: CASSSTSANIQYF. The CDR3 DNA sequence: TGTGCCAGCAGTTCGACTAGCGCAAACATTCAGTACTTC.